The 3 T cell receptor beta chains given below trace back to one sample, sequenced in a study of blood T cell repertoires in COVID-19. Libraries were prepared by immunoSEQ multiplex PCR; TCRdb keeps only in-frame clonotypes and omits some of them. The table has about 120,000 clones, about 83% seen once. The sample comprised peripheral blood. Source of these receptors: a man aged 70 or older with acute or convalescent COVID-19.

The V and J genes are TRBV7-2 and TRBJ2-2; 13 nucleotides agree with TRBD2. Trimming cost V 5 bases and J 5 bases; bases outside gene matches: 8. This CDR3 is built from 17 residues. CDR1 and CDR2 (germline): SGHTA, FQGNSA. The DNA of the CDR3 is TGTGCCAGCAGCCTCACCTGGACTAGCGGGAGAACCGGGGAGCTGTTTTTT. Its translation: CASSLTWTSGRTGELFF.

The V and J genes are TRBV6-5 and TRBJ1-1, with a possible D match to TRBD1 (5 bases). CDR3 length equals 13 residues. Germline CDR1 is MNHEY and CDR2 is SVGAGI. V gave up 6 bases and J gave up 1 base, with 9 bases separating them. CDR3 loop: CASSLDRNTEAFF. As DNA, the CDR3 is TGTGCCAGCAGCCTAGACAGGAACACTGAAGCTTTCTTT.

The CDR3 region is CSASKIGTGWMGEQFF. The CDR3 DNA follows: TGCAGTGCTAGTAAAATAGGGACAGGGTGGATGGGTGAGCAGTTCTTC. The chain employs TRBV20-1 and TRBJ2-1; TRBD1 agrees at 9 bases. Per the germline V gene, CDR1 is DFQATT and CDR2 is SNEGSKA (reference sequence). Trimming removed 3 bases from V and 9 bases from J; junction bases left unmatched: 15. The CDR3 has 16 amino acids.